This TCR beta chain was found in a study of cytomegalovirus exposure and HLA in healthy donors. About the research overall: A data release that came early held roughly 85 million unique TCRs from HLA-typed donors. Study findings and constraints: In a later analysis, CMV-associated beta chains were mostly HLA-associated, it appeared. As a later analysis revealed, the rate of TCR association differed by HLA locus, with DRB1 most and HLA-C fewest. In vitro confirmation showed a few CMV-associated chains to be CMV antigen specific.

A note on this clone: Antigen: not known.

PCR involved 60 Vbeta and 13 Jbeta primers. Method: immunoSEQ multiplex PCR; TCRdb's copy keeps in-frame clones and lacks some. Of some 180,000 clones listed, more than 65% are singletons. V was trimmed by 3 bases and J by 0 bases, leaving 7 bases between them. Per germline, CDR1 SNHLY and CDR2 FYNNEI. This CDR3 has 14 amino acids. The sequence derives from a female donor in good health and CMV-seronegative. V and J are TRBV2 and TRBJ2-3; TRBD1 is a possible D gene (5 bases). The material sequenced was PBMCs. The CDR3 sequence is CASSDQGSTDTQYF. The CDR3 bases are TGTGCCAGCAGTGATCAGGGCAGCACAGATACGCAGTATTTT.